This T cell receptor beta chain stems from a study of Ad26.COV2.S vaccination and SARS-CoV-2 variants (dated by TCRdb to the early 2020s). Study-wide context: TCRbeta repertoire sequencing served as the tool for gauging how specific and how broad the SARS-CoV-2-reactive T cell receptors were following Ad26.COV2.S vaccination. The TCR-sequenced set comprised around 30 samples: around 20 Ad26.COV2.S vaccine recipients, 5 placebo recipients and 8 SARS-CoV-2 convalescent individuals.

As to this clone: No antigen is known for it. Base qualities are not provided; no much larger clone lies one nucleotide away.

Here is what the overall study found, with its caveats: Comparable non-spike TCR breadth was observed between vaccine and placebo recipients, consistent with only spike being contained in the vaccine. Ad26.COV2.S recipients had higher spike-specific TCR breadth than placebo recipients (P = 0.0014). After vaccination, substantial breadth of spike-specific CD8+ and CD4+ T cell responses was reported. According to the authors, total T cell responses may have been underestimated by the TCR breadth and depth analyses.

The meaning of the sample's time point label: individuals recovered from natural SARS-CoV-2 infection. The junction shows trimming of 7 bases on V and 8 bases on J, and the gene matches do not reach 4 bases of it. Measured from the cysteine to the phenylalanine, the CDR3 is 12 residues long. This entry keeps only the CDR3 DNA: 36 bases, framed from base 1. According to the germline V gene, CDR1 reads MNHEY and CDR2 reads SVGAGI. The immunoSEQ Assay was the method used to sequence TCRbeta CDR3 regions. After extraction, genomic DNA underwent amplification by bias-controlled multiplex PCR, followed by high-throughput sequencing. On the study's bioinformatics: To quantify the absolute abundance of every unique TCRbeta CDR3 region, sequences were collapsed and filtered. T cell fraction was estimated by normalization of TCRbeta template counts to usable DNA, with usable DNA being measured through amplification of reference genes present in all nucleated cells. Repertoire TCRs were annotated as SARS-CoV-2-specific by exact matching of V gene, CDR3 amino acid sequence and J gene to a known reactive TCR set. The reference SARS-CoV-2 TCR set was derived from MIRA and filtered for enrichment in COVID-19-positive ImmuneCODE repertoires, a step that removed public or cross-reactive TCRs. Using the MIRA antigens, annotated TCRs were further analysed by specific ORF or by position within an ORF. Breadth was defined as annotated unique rearrangements over total unique productive rearrangements; depth was the summed frequency of those rearrangements. TCR breadth was compared between groups using two-sided Wilcoxon rank-sum tests. TCRdb holds this immuneACCESS table with in-frame rearrangements only. Some clones are missing; in checked studies, unresolved V genes explain under half, and the rest has no known cause. V, J and clone size are taken as reported in that table, and D and trimming were inferred from the DNA itself. For this sample there are hundreds of thousands of clones; just over 90% appear just once. The ten largest clones capture 3% to 5% of the sample.

The sample was peripheral blood, taken after recovery from COVID-19. This sequence uses TRBV6-5 and TRBJ1-4; TRBD1 agrees with 7 junctional bases. This TCR was recovered from a human donor who had recovered from COVID-19. The CDR3 in this case is CASKGAREKLFF. The nucleotides read TGTGCCAGCAAGGGGGCTAGGGAAAAACTGTTTTTT.